This T cell receptor beta chain was obtained from a study of blood T cells in healthy people across ages. Findings of the study overall: Bulk PBMC profiling left naive and antigen-experienced comparisons inconclusive.

This clonotype was found a few times. Its antigen is still unknown. A sample-barcoded 5' primer and a J-beta primer mix were used in a second PCR of roughly 6 to 11 cycles. Template switching added a 12-random-nucleotide identifier to every cDNA molecule. From the 5' RACE reads, TCRdb called clonotypes with MiXCR, one entry per CDR3 protein. The data show almost 550,000 distinct CDR3 sequences, with more than 20% seen just once and 8.5% to 9.5% held by the top ten. There were at least 5.5 micrograms of total RNA extracted from every sample. The sample was also reused in another study, on T cells of mothers and their children.

The clonotype originates from a boy under 18 in good health. The sample taken for sequencing was blood.

For the CDR3, the DNA is TGTGCCAGCAGCTTAGCCCCAATAAAAGACAGGGGCTGGGAAAAACTGTTTTTT. This gives the protein CASSLAPIKDRGWEKLFF. The rearrangement links TRBV7-2 to TRBJ1-4; 8 bases line up with TRBD1. V was clipped by 0 bases and J by 8 bases; unmatched bases: 14. The V gene's germline CDR1 is SGHTA and CDR2 FQGNSA. The CDR3 sequence is 18 residues long.